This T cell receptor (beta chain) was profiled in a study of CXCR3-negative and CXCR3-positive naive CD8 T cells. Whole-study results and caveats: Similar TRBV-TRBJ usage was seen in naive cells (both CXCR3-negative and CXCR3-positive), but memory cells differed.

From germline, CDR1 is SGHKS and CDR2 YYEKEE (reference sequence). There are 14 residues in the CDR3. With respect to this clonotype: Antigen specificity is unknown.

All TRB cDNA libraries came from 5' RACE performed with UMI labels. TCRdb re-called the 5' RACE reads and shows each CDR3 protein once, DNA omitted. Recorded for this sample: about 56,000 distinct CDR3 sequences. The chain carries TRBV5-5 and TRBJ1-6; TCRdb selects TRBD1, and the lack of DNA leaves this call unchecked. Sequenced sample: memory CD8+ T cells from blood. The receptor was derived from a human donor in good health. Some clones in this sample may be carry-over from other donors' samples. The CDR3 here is CASSVTGINSPLHF. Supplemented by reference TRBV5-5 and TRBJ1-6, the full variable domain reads DAGVTQSPTHLIKTRGQQVTLRCSPISGHKSVSWYQQVLGQGPQFIFQYYEKEERGRGNFPDRFSARQFPNYSSELNVNALLLGDSALYLCASSVTGINSPLHFGNGTRLTVT.